This record looks at one TCR beta chain sequence and its context. This entry is derived from a study of OX40 agonist ivuxolimab in advanced cancers. Germline CDR1 is MNHEY and CDR2 is SVGAGI. V lost 2 bases, J lost 1 base, and 3 bases stayed unmatched. This CDR3 has 16 residues. Profiling relied on immunoSEQ multiplex PCR, and the TCRdb table lists in-frame clones only, not all of them. The table includes about 62,000 clones, approximately 92% detected once. This rearrangement joins TRBV6-5 to TRBJ2-5; 11 nucleotides agree with TRBD2. The source is an adult with an advanced solid tumor such as melanoma, head and neck, liver or kidney cancer. Sample: CD4+ or CD8+ T cells sorted from blood, taken in a trial of the OX40 agonist ivuxolimab. CDR3 nucleotides: TGTGCCAGCAGTTACGGACTAGCGGGCCTCCAAGAGACCCAGTACTTC. Its translation is CASSYGLAGLQETQYF.